Following are 10 T cell receptor beta chains from one sample sequenced in a study of blood T cell repertoires in COVID-19. Data came from immunoSEQ multiplex PCR; TCRdb stores just in-frame clones and leaves some out. In the table there are about 120,000 clones, 78% of which are singletons. Sequencing used peripheral blood. These receptors were taken from a man aged 70-80 years with acute or convalescent COVID-19.

V is TRBV6-5 and J is TRBJ1-1; 7 bases fit TRBD1. Germline CDR1 and CDR2: MNHEY and SVGAGI. V shed 5 bases, J shed 10 bases, and the junction held 7 bases outside the gene matches. CDR3 length: 12 amino acids. DNA of the CDR3: TGTGCCAGCAGTACTCTGACAGGGAGAGCTTTCTTT. Its protein is CASSTLTGRAFF.

The rearrangement joins TRBV7-9 to TRBJ2-7, with D possibly being TRBD1 (5 bases). V was cut by 6 bases and J by 4 bases, with 16 bases left in between. CDR1 and CDR2 from the germline V gene are SEHNR and FQNEAQ (reference sequence). The CDR3 totals 14 residues. The CDR3 is CASSNWTRTYEQYF. In DNA form, the CDR3 reads TGTGCCAGCAGTAATTGGACACGTACTTACGAGCAGTACTTC. Full variable domain (rest looked up from reference TRBV7-9 and TRBJ2-7): DTGVSQNPRHKITKRGQNVTFRCDPISEHNRLYWYRQTLGQGPEFLTYFQNEAQLEKSRLLSDRFSAERPKGSFSTLEIQRTEQGDSAMYLCASSNWTRTYEQYFGPGTRLTVT.

The chain joins TRBV3-1 (or the pseudogene TRBV3-2) to TRBJ2-1; D remains ambiguous. CDR1 and CDR2 (germline): LGHDT, YNNKEL (reference sequence). The CDR3 runs to 18 residues. V lost 0 bases and J 5 bases, leaving 20 bases between the germline ends. The CDR3 coding sequence is TGTGCCAGCAGCCAAGAGGTAGCACCTTACCCCCGGAACAATGAGCAGTTCTTC. This sequence encodes CASSQEVAPYPRNNEQFF.

This chain connects TRBV5-1 to TRBJ2-3; 8 positions match TRBD2. Germline V lookup: CDR1 SGHRS, CDR2 YFSETQ. V was pared by 3 bases and J by 0 bases, with 6 bases of the junction left unmatched. The CDR3 contains 16 residues. CDR3 in amino acids: CASSSGRGDSTDTQYF. The CDR3 DNA reads as TGCGCCAGCAGCTCCGGGAGGGGGGATAGCACAGATACGCAGTATTTT. Drawing the rest from reference TRBV5-1 and TRBJ2-3, the complete variable domain is KAGVTQTPRYLIKTRGQQVTLSCSPISGHRSVSWYQQTPGQGLQFLFEYFSETQRNKGNFPGRFSGRQFSNSRSEMNVSTLELGDSALYLCASSSGRGDSTDTQYFGPGTRLTVL.

The CDR3 protein is CASSPTGSYNSPLHF. The CDR3 nucleotides read TGTGCCAGCAGTCCTACAGGATCTTATAATTCACCCCTCCACTTT. The J gene is TRBJ1-6, the V gene TRBV27, with D tentatively TRBD1 (5 bases). CDR1 is MNHEY, CDR2 SMNVEV, per germline (reference sequence). The V end was cut by 5 bases, the J end by 4 bases, with 12 bases between. The CDR3 has 15 amino acids.

This clone came up a few times. The rearrangement links TRBV9 to TRBJ1-3, with D perhaps matching TRBD1 (6 bases). V was cut by 3 bases and J by 4 bases, with 17 bases left in between. This CDR3 region has 16 residues. Germline V gives CDR1 SGDLS, CDR2 YYNGEE. CDR3 bases: TGTGCCAGCAGCGCGCCCGGGACATCGCTCGGAAACACCATATATTTT. Translating gives CASSAPGTSLGNTIYF. The full variable domain, its missing parts supplied by reference TRBV9 and TRBJ1-3, is DSGVTQTPKHLITATGQRVTLRCSPRSGDLSVYWYQQSLDQGLQFLIQYYNGEERAKGNILERFSAQQFPDLHSELNLSSLELGDSALYFCASSAPGTSLGNTIYFGEGSWLTVV.

CDR3: CASSAAYQETQYF. In DNA form, the CDR3 reads TGCGCCAGCAGCGCCGCGTACCAAGAGACCCAGTACTTC. V and J are TRBV4-3 and TRBJ2-5; no clear D gene. The CDR3 is 13 amino acids. Germline CDR1 LGHNA, CDR2 YSLEER. Trimming took off 5 bases at V and 0 bases at J, with 7 bases between the two ends.

The chain carries TRBV14 and TRBJ2-3; TRBD1 matches 8 bases. The CDR3 length is 16 residues. The V and J ends lost 1 base and 7 bases, in that order; junction bases with no gene match: 10. From germline, CDR1 is SGHDN and CDR2 FVKESK. CDR3 in DNA: TGTGCCAGCAGCCAAGCCGGCCCAGGGGGCTTGAATACGCAGTATTTT. Residues: CASSQAGPGGLNTQYF.

The chain employs TRBV12-5 and TRBJ2-1, with TRBD1 as a possible D gene (6 bases). Germline lookup yields CDR1 LGHNT and CDR2 FRNRAP. Trimming cost V 2 bases and J 8 bases, with 22 bases left between them. The CDR3 totals 17 residues. The CDR3 region has the DNA TGTGCTAGTGGTTTGAGGGGGATAGGGGATATCGGCGATGAGCAGTTCTTC. Its translation is CASGLRGIGDIGDEQFF.

J is TRBJ1-1 and V is TRBV4-2; D ambiguous. V was cut by 4 bases and J by 2 bases, with 14 bases left in between. Germline assignment: CDR1 LGHNA and CDR2 YNFKEQ. This CDR3 contains 15 residues. The CDR3 DNA reads TGTGCCAGCAGCCGAGAAGGTCGGGGAAACACTGAAGCTTTCTTT. Its translation is CASSREGRGNTEAFF.